The 29 T cell receptor beta chains presented below share a single source sample, sequenced in a study of CD8+ T cells in alopecia areata (dated by TCRdb to 2017 to 2018). Preparation of the library involved the immunoSEQ multiplex PCR assay. To provide template for TCR sequencing, every sample had RNA extracted and reverse transcribed into cDNA. TCRdb re-hosts the immuneACCESS table, in-frame sequences only. Its copies lack some clones; in the studies checked, an unresolved V gene accounts for under half of them, and the cause for the rest is not known. The sample contains about 150,000 clones, less than 65% of them found a single time. In total, the top ten clones hold roughly a fifth of the sample. The time point label on this specimen signifies: baseline before oral tofacitinib. The starting material was CD8+ T cells sorted from blood, obtained at week 0. The receptors were gathered from a human donor with alopecia areata.

The sample holds a few counts of this clone. Additional DNA sequences in this sample encode the identical CDR3. This chain links TRBV6-5 with TRBJ1-2; 8 nucleotides match TRBD1. Unmatched junction bases numbered 8, after V lost 6 bases and J lost 5 bases. The CDR3 contains 14 residues. CDR1 MNHEY and CDR2 SVGAGI come from the germline V gene. The CDR3 bases are TGTGCCAGCAGCAAAACAGGGACAGGTTATGGCTACACCTTC. It encodes CASSKTGTGYGYTF.

V usage is TRBV20-1 and J usage is TRBJ1-2; D remains ambiguous. Germline-derived CDR1 and CDR2 are DFQATT and SNEGSKA (reference sequence). The V end was cut by 6 bases, the J end by 6 bases, with 11 bases between. CDR3 length equals 11 residues. The CDR3 bases are TGCAGTGCAGCAGGAGGAGATGGCTACACCTTC. Translation gives CSAAGGDGYTF.

This clone was counted only a few times. CDR3 protein: CASSWDRGGTTEAFF. In DNA, the CDR3 is TGTGCCAGCAGTTGGGACAGGGGAGGGACAACTGAAGCTTTCTTT. The rearrangement joins TRBV28 to TRBJ1-1; 10 bases align to TRBD1. Germline V gene lookup returns CDR1 MDHEN and CDR2 SYDVKM. The CDR3 covers 15 residues. Unmatched junction bases numbered 7, after V lost 4 bases and J lost 5 bases.

V is TRBV11-3 and J is TRBJ1-2; TRBD1 might be the D (5 bases). The germline gives CDR1 SGHNT, CDR2 YENEEA. V was pared by 4 bases and J by 3 bases, with 9 bases between. The CDR3 has 13 residues. This CDR3 is CASSSREDYGYTF. The CDR3 bases are TGTGCCAGCAGCTCCAGGGAGGACTATGGCTACACCTTC. Based on the CDR3 plus reference TRBV11-3 and TRBJ1-2, the full variable domain is EAGVVQSPRYKIIEKKQPVAFWCNPISGHNTLYWYLQNLGQGPELLIRYENEEAVDDSQLPKDRFSAERLKGVDSTLKIQPAELGDSAVYLCASSSREDYGYTFGSGTRLTVV.

V and J are TRBV30 and TRBJ1-1; tentatively, D is TRBD1 (5 bases). V was pared by 5 bases and J by 4 bases, with 11 bases between. This CDR3 spans 12 amino acids. Germline values: CDR1 GTSNPN, CDR2 SVGIG (reference sequence). CDR3 nucleotide sequence: TGTGCCTGGCACCGGGGCACCACTGAAGCTTTCTTT. Residues: CAWHRGTTEAFF.

The rearrangement uses TRBV7-9 and TRBJ2-3; maybe TRBD2 (5 bases). V lost 3 bases and J lost 5, with 15 bases in between. Germline V gene data show CDR1 as SEHNR and CDR2 as FQNEAQ (reference sequence). The CDR3 sequence is 15 residues long. Here the CDR3 reads CASSFGAEGIDTQYF. CDR3 nucleotide sequence: TGTGCCAGCAGCTTCGGCGCCGAGGGCATAGATACGCAGTATTTT.

The chain recombines TRBV29-1 with TRBJ1-3; D uncertain. The CDR3 is 11 residues long. CDR1 and CDR2 (germline): SQVTM, ANQGSEA. This chain's CDR3 is CSTVSGNTIYF. In nucleotides, the CDR3 is TGCTCCACAGTCTCCGGAAACACCATATATTTT.

The chain uses TRBV6-5 and TRBJ2-3; no clear D gene. The CDR3 length is 13 residues. Germline V lookup: CDR1 MNHEY, CDR2 SVGAGI. The ends were cut back, 0 bases at V and 3 bases at J, with 4 bases in the middle. The CDR3 loop is CASSYSGTDTQYF. CDR3 bases: TGTGCCAGCAGTTACTCAGGGACAGATACGCAGTATTTT.

The chain couples TRBV19 to TRBJ2-3; D tentatively reads TRBD1 or TRBD2 (6 bases each). The CDR3 covers 14 residues. In germline, CDR1 is LNHDA, CDR2 SQIVND (reference sequence). Between the trimmed V and J ends, which lost 1 base and 6 bases, there was a span of 11 bases. CDR3 amino acids: CASSIGGAGDTQYF. The CDR3 DNA reads as TGTGCCAGTAGTATAGGGGGGGCCGGGGATACGCAGTATTTT.

The rearrangement uses TRBV10-1 and TRBJ1-1; perhaps TRBD1 as D (6 bases). The CDR3 contains 15 residues. The germline V and J ends were trimmed by 6 bases and 5 bases, with 19 bases remaining between them. The germline CDR1 and CDR2 sequences are WNHNN and SYGVQD (reference sequence). CDR3 in DNA: TGCGCCAGCAGCGCCGCCATAAATACAGGGACTGAAGCTTTCTTT. Its protein is CASSAAINTGTEAFF.

The V call is TRBV29-1, the J call TRBJ1-1; no firm D call. Germline CDR1 reads SQVTM; CDR2 reads ANQGSEA. Trimming shortened V by 1 base and J by 10 bases, and 7 bases separated the two germline ends. The CDR3 is 10 amino acids. CDR3 nucleotide sequence: TGCAGCGTTGAAGGGGGATTAGCTTTCTTT. Protein: CSVEGGLAFF.

The chain joins TRBV29-1 to TRBJ1-1; 10 nucleotides line up with TRBD1. The CDR3 has 15 amino acids. V shed 6 bases, J shed 0 bases, and the junction held 7 bases outside the gene matches. CDR1 and CDR2 from the germline V gene are SQVTM and ANQGSEA. The CDR3 DNA sequence: TGCAGCGTGGGGACAGGGGAGATCATGAACACTGAAGCTTTCTTT. Its translation is CSVGTGEIMNTEAFF.

This chain joins TRBV5-1 and TRBJ2-7, with TRBD1 as a possible D gene (6 bases). The CDR3 runs to 13 residues. The V end lost 6 bases, the J end lost 5 bases, and 15 bases lay between the germline ends. CDR1 and CDR2 (germline): SGHRS, YFSETQ. The CDR3 DNA reads TGCGCCAGCAAGCGAACAGGGATGAACGAGCAGTACTTC. As protein: CASKRTGMNEQYF.

This clone showed up just a few times. The V and J genes are TRBV13 and TRBJ2-7, with 7 nucleotides matching TRBD2. Germline CDR1 PRHDT, CDR2 FYEKMQ (reference sequence). This CDR3 is 19 amino acids long. Unmatched junction bases numbered 18, after V lost 4 bases and J lost 0 bases. The DNA of the CDR3 is TGTGCCAGCAGCTCGTCCCCGGGACTACCTGAAATACGCTCCTACGAGCAGTACTTC. Protein sequence: CASSSSPGLPEIRSYEQYF. Variable domain in full (rest from reference TRBV13 and TRBJ2-7): AAGVIQSPRHLIKEKRETATLKCYPIPRHDTVYWYQQGPGQDPQFLISFYEKMQSDKGSIPDRFSAQQFSDYHSELNMSSLELGDSALYFCASSSSPGLPEIRSYEQYFGPGTRLTVT.

The chain carries TRBV5-6 and TRBJ1-5; no clear D gene. The CDR3 contains 15 residues. With 4 bases removed from V and 0 bases from J, the gap between germline ends came to 11 bases. The germline CDR1 and CDR2 sequences are SGHDT and YYEEEE. CDR3 amino acids: CASSNGVYSNQPQHF. CDR3 bases: TGTGCCAGCAGCAACGGGGTTTATAGCAATCAGCCCCAGCATTTT. The full variable domain, in which reference TRBV5-6 and TRBJ1-5 provide the parts outside the CDR3, is DAGVTQSPTHLIKTRGQQVTLRCSPKSGHDTVSWYQQALGQGPQFIFQYYEEEERQRGNFPDRFSGHQFPNYSSELNVNALLLGDSALYLCASSNGVYSNQPQHFGDGTRLSIL.

CDR3 loop: CSVLLVTSNTGELFF. For the CDR3, the DNA is TGCAGCGTTCTTTTAGTGACCTCGAACACCGGGGAGCTGTTTTTT. This rearrangement joins TRBV29-1 to TRBJ2-2; no reliable D call. The ends were cut back, 5 bases at V and 0 bases at J, with 13 bases in the middle. The V gene's germline CDR1 is SQVTM and CDR2 ANQGSEA. The CDR3 has 15 amino acids.

The chain joins TRBV4-3 to TRBJ1-1, with D hard to call. The CDR3 runs 16 residues. The V end was cut by 6 bases, the J end by 1 base, with 18 bases between. The germline V gene encodes CDR1 LGHNA and CDR2 YSLEER. The CDR3 coding sequence is TGCGCCAGCAGTTTTGGCGGGGAGTTAGGGAACACTGAAGCTTTCTTT. Its protein is CASSFGGELGNTEAFF.

The chain joins TRBV5-4 to TRBJ1-1; 8 bases fit TRBD1. Trimming cost V 4 bases and J 1 base; bases outside gene matches: 3. From germline, CDR1 is SGHNT and CDR2 YYREEE (reference sequence). This CDR3 contains 14 residues. The chain's CDR3 is CASSRGQGNTEAFF. The CDR3 nucleotides are TGTGCCAGCAGCCGAGGACAGGGGAACACTGAAGCTTTCTTT.

This clone was observed a few times. V is TRBV14 and J is TRBJ2-2; D gene ambiguous. V gave up 1 base and J gave up 3 bases, with 9 bases separating them. CDR1 and CDR2 from the germline V gene are SGHDN and FVKESK. The CDR3 has 15 amino acids. The CDR3 region has the DNA TGTGCCAGCAGCCAAGTAACCACACACACCGGGGAGCTGTTTTTT. Amino acids: CASSQVTTHTGELFF.

The V gene is TRBV7-9, the J gene TRBJ2-2; tentatively, D is TRBD1 (5 bases). CDR3 size: 14 residues. V was clipped by 4 bases and J by 4 bases, with 10 bases between them. CDR1 is SEHNR and CDR2 is FQNEAQ in the germline V gene (reference sequence). The CDR3 coding sequence is TGTGCCAGCAGCTCCGACAGACGCACCGGGGAGCTGTTTTTT. This translates into CASSSDRRTGELFF.

The V gene is TRBV2, the J gene TRBJ2-5; 7 bases are a match to TRBD1. Germline V CDR1 and CDR2: SNHLY, FYNNEI. V lost 5 bases, J lost 4 bases, and 7 bases stayed unmatched. The CDR3 has 14 residues. Here the CDR3 DNA reads TGTGCCAGCAGTCACGGGACAGAGTCAGAGACCCAGTACTTC. It translates to CASSHGTESETQYF.

The chain employs TRBV30 and TRBJ1-2; D remains unclear. This CDR3 region has 14 residues. The V end was cut by 3 bases, the J end by 0 bases, with 11 bases between. From germline, CDR1 is GTSNPN and CDR2 SVGIG (reference sequence). As DNA, the CDR3 is TGTGCCTGGAGCGGGGAGGCCGCTAACTATGGCTACACCTTC. This encodes CAWSGEAANYGYTF.

This chain links TRBV29-1 with TRBJ2-6; no definite D call. CDR1 and CDR2 from the germline V gene are SQVTM and ANQGSEA. The CDR3 is made up of 12 amino acids. Trimming stripped 6 bases from V and 4 bases from J, with 7 bases between. The CDR3 spells CSVINGANVLTF. The CDR3 DNA reads as TGCAGCGTCATCAACGGGGCCAACGTCCTGACTTTC.

This chain joins TRBV6-5 and TRBJ2-1; D could derive from TRBD1 or TRBD2 (5 bases each). Germline V gene lookup returns CDR1 MNHEY and CDR2 SVGAGI. The CDR3 is 13 amino acids. Trimming took off 6 bases at V and 7 bases at J, with 13 bases between the two ends. Written as DNA, the CDR3 is TGTGCCAGCAGCATACTAGGGGAAAATGAGCAGTTCTTC. Amino acid sequence: CASSILGENEQFF.

The chain couples TRBV4-3 to TRBJ2-1; no clear D. Trimming cost V 5 bases and J 10 bases, with 12 bases left between them. CDR3 length: 12 amino acids. Germline-derived CDR1 and CDR2 are LGHNA and YSLEER. Here the CDR3 DNA reads TGCGCCAGCAGCGGCTTCCTCCGGGAGCAGTTCTTC. Amino acids: CASSGFLREQFF.

The V gene is TRBV13, the J gene TRBJ1-2; maybe TRBD1 (5 bases). The CDR3 covers 14 residues. The V end was cut by 5 bases, the J end by 1 base, with 11 bases between. Looked up from germline, CDR1 is PRHDT and CDR2 is FYEKMQ (reference sequence). Here the CDR3 reads CASSPWGGNYGYTF. CDR3 coding DNA: TGTGCCAGCAGCCCATGGGGGGGTAACTATGGCTACACCTTC.

V gene TRBV30 combines with J gene TRBJ2-7, with 11 bases aligning to TRBD1. The CDR3 length is 15 residues. Germline values: CDR1 GTSNPN, CDR2 SVGIG (reference sequence). J lost 2 bases, V lost 0 bases, and 3 bases had no gene match. CDR3 protein: CAWSVGQGATYEQYF. The CDR3 DNA reads as TGTGCCTGGAGTGTTGGACAGGGGGCAACCTACGAGCAGTACTTC.

The chain employs TRBV2 and TRBJ2-7; TRBD1 matches 10 bases. Trimming took 2 bases from V and 5 from J; bases not matched to a gene: 9. In germline, CDR1 is SNHLY, CDR2 FYNNEI. The CDR3 is 16 residues long. The CDR3 sequence: CASSESMGQGIHEQYF. The CDR3 coding sequence is TGTGCCAGCAGTGAATCTATGGGACAGGGGATACACGAGCAGTACTTC.

The V and J genes are TRBV13 and TRBJ1-2; the match to TRBD1 covers 8 bases. This CDR3 region has 15 residues. Germline V gives CDR1 PRHDT, CDR2 FYEKMQ (reference sequence). V shed 1 base and J 8 bases; nucleotides not matched to a gene: 9. CDR3 protein: CASSLAMDREEGYTF. CDR3 nucleotide sequence: TGTGCCAGCAGCTTAGCCATGGACAGGGAGGAAGGCTACACCTTC.